Listed below are T cell receptor beta chains from one sample, sequenced in a study of blood T cell repertoires in COVID-19. Data came from immunoSEQ multiplex PCR; TCRdb stores just in-frame clones and leaves some out. The sample has some 97,000 clones; under 90% are singletons. Material: peripheral blood. These receptors were collected from a human donor in a cohort sampled during active COVID-19. Both conserved end residues are part of each CDR3. D genes are given only for firm matches. Only some rows state a clone size, as once, few, many or a class for expanded clones.

>NA|TRBJ1-1|NA|TRBV6-4
TGTGCCAGCAGTGCCGAGGGTGGTTTGACTGAAGCTTTCTTT
CASSAEGGLTEAFF
>NA|TRBJ2-1|once|TRBV5-1
TGCGCCAGCAGCTTGGATGGGCGGGACCTTTACAATGAGCAGTTCTTC
CASSLDGRDLYNEQFF
>TRBD1|TRBJ2-3|NA|TRBV29-1
TGCAGCGTGGGGACAGGGACAGATACGCAGTATTTT
CSVGTGTDTQYF
>NA|TRBJ1-2|NA|TRBV6-2/TRBV6-3
TGTGCCAGCAGTGCGCCCTCCGAGGGATACTATGGCTACACCTTC
CASSAPSEGYYGYTF
>NA|TRBJ2-7|NA|TRBV5-4
TGTGCCAGCAGCGTCCTCGACGAGCAGTACTTC
CASSVLDEQYF
>TRBD2|TRBJ2-5|NA|TRBV14
TGTGCCAGCAGCCGGGGACTAGTCCCAGAGACCCAGTACTTC
CASSRGLVPETQYF
>TRBD2|TRBJ2-7|NA|TRBV5-6
TGTGCCAGCAGCTCCGTGAGCGGGGTAGCCTACGAGCAGTACTTC
CASSSVSGVAYEQYF
>NA|TRBJ2-3|few|TRBV3-1/TRBV3-2
TGTGCCAGCAGCACGGGGAGCGGAATCACAGATACGCAGTATTTT
CASSTGSGITDTQYF
>TRBD2|TRBJ2-1|NA|TRBV7-2
TGTGCCAGCAGCCTATTAGCGGGGGGGCCTTACAATGAGCAGTTCTTC
CASSLLAGGPYNEQFF
>NA|TRBJ1-5|NA|TRBV6-6
TGTGCCAGCCAAAACAATCAGCCCCAGCATTTT
CASQNNQPQHF
>NA|TRBJ1-5|NA|TRBV5-6
TGTGCCAGCAGCCTACCTAATCAGCCCCAGCATTTT
CASSLPNQPQHF
>NA|TRBJ2-7|NA|TRBV7-9
TGTGCCAGCAGCTCTGGGGGCCCTGGCGAGCAGTACTTC
CASSSGGPGEQYF
>NA|TRBJ2-5|NA|TRBV24-1
TGTGCCACCAGTGATGGGCAAGCAAAGACCCAGTACTTC
CATSDGQAKTQYF
>TRBD2|TRBJ2-3|NA|TRBV6-6
TGTGCCAGCGGGTGGTGGGGGGGGTCAACTGAAGATACGCAGTATTTT
CASGWWGGSTEDTQYF
>NA|TRBJ2-4|NA|TRBV27
TGTGCCAGCAGTTTAGAGGGGACTCTGGCCAAAAACATTCAGTACTTC
CASSLEGTLAKNIQYF
>TRBD1|TRBJ2-7|NA|TRBV5-1
TGCGCCAGCAGCTTCGGCCCGGGACAGGTCTACGAGCAGTACTTC
CASSFGPGQVYEQYF
>TRBD1|TRBJ1-3|NA|TRBV5-1
TGCGCCAGCAGCTTGCGGGACAGGCGGAGCTCTGGAAACACCATATATTTT
CASSLRDRRSSGNTIYF
>NA|TRBJ2-3|NA|TRBV3-1/TRBV3-2
TGTGCCAGCAGCCCCGGGGGTGTTCGCACAGATACGCAGTATTTT
CASSPGGVRTDTQYF
>TRBD1|TRBJ2-7|NA|TRBV7-9
TGTGCCAGCAGCTTAGCACAGGGGGGATCCTACGAGCAGTACTTC
CASSLAQGGSYEQYF
>NA|TRBJ2-1|once|TRBV7-2
TGTGCCAGCAGCGGGCGGGGCAGCTACAATGAGCAGTTCTTC
CASSGRGSYNEQFF
>TRBD2|TRBJ2-2|NA|TRBV4-1
TGCGCCAGCAGCCAAGGGACTAGGTCTCCCACCGGGGAGCTGTTTTTT
CASSQGTRSPTGELFF
>NA|TRBJ2-7|NA|TRBV27
TGTGCCAGCAGTTTATTCGCAGGGGTCTCCTACGAGCAGTACTTC
CASSLFAGVSYEQYF
>TRBD2|TRBJ2-2|NA|TRBV6-6
TGTGCCAGCAGCCTCAGAGGAGGGGCGGGAGGGCCATCGAACACCGGGGAGCTGTTTTTT
CASSLRGGAGGPSNTGELFF
>NA|TRBJ1-2|NA|TRBV19
TGTGCCAGTAGCTTACCTACTAACTATGGCTACACCTTC
CASSLPTNYGYTF
>TRBD2|TRBJ2-7|NA|TRBV6-5
TGTGCCGCCTTACGGGGCGGGGGATCCTACGAGCAGTACTTC
CAALRGGGSYEQYF
>NA|TRBJ2-5|few|TRBV3-1/TRBV3-2
TGTGCCAGCAGCCAAGATCTGGCGGGAAGGAAGGCCCAGTACTTC
CASSQDLAGRKAQYF
>TRBD2|TRBJ2-2|NA|TRBV4-3
TGCGCCAGCAGCCAAGCTCCACTAGCGGGAGGCAACACCGGGGAGCTGTTTTTT
CASSQAPLAGGNTGELFF
>NA|TRBJ1-2|once|TRBV19
TGTGCCAGTAGTATGAACGGTTACGACTATGGCTACACCTTC
CASSMNGYDYGYTF
>TRBD1|TRBJ1-4|NA|TRBV2
TGTGCCAGCAACTTACAGGGGGCCAGTAATGAAAAACTGTTTTTT
CASNLQGASNEKLFF
>TRBD1|TRBJ1-1|few|TRBV7-9
TGTGCCAGCAGCCCTCAGGGGGCCTGGGGGGACACTGAAGCTTTCTTT
CASSPQGAWGDTEAFF
>NA|TRBJ1-1|NA|TRBV6-5
TGTGCCAGCAGATATCGGGAGCACAGTGAAGCTTTCTTT
CASRYREHSEAFF
>TRBD1|TRBJ1-5|NA|TRBV19
TGTGCCAGCCAGGACAGGGAATGGTGGCAGCCCCAGCATTTT
CASQDREWWQPQHF
>NA|TRBJ2-5|NA|TRBV29-1
TGCAGCGTCGAAAAGTCAGGGGAGACCCAGTACTTC
CSVEKSGETQYF
>NA|TRBJ2-7|NA|TRBV12-3/TRBV12-4
TGTGCCAGCACCACGGGTACTTACTACGAGCAGTACTTC
CASTTGTYYEQYF
>NA|TRBJ2-5|NA|TRBV13
TGTGCCAGCAGCCTCGAGGGGGGGAAGTCGTACCAAGAGACCCAGTACTTC
CASSLEGGKSYQETQYF
>TRBD1|TRBJ1-2|few|TRBV18
TGTGCCAGCTCACCGGGGACAGTGGGGGATCGCTACACCTTC
CASSPGTVGDRYTF
>TRBD1|TRBJ1-2|NA|TRBV7-7
TGTGCTAGCAGCTGGTTTCCCATCTACAGGGGGGAACGGGGCTACACCTTC
CASSWFPIYRGERGYTF
>NA|TRBJ2-3|NA|TRBV9
TGTGCCAGCAGCGTTCATGTACTGAGCACAGATACGCAGTATTTT
CASSVHVLSTDTQYF
>TRBD1|TRBJ1-6|NA|TRBV20-1
TGCAGTGCTAGTCCCACCGCGGGACAGGGCTTCCACTTT
CSASPTAGQGFHF
>TRBD2|TRBJ2-5|NA|TRBV14
TGTGCCAGCAGCCACCGACTAGCGGGGGGATATTACCAAGAGACCCAGTACTTC
CASSHRLAGGYYQETQYF
>TRBD1|TRBJ1-2|NA|TRBV19
TGTGCCAGTAGTTTCCCCGGACAGGGGAACTATGGCTACACCTTC
CASSFPGQGNYGYTF
>NA|TRBJ2-7|NA|TRBV9
TGTGCCAGCAGCGCGGGACTGGGATCCTACGAGCAGTACTTC
CASSAGLGSYEQYF